This TCR beta chain was profiled in a study of cytomegalovirus exposure and HLA in healthy donors. Study results and limitations: Being indistinguishable, some V segments were excluded, TRBV6-2 and TRBV6-3 among them. It was reported in a later analysis that an Asian-associated ancestry cluster showed fewer N-insertions than the approximately 700-donor mean.

Germline V gives CDR1 MGHDK, CDR2 SYGVNS. The V end lost 5 bases, the J end lost 2 bases, and 9 bases lay between the germline ends. There are 13 residues in the CDR3. A word on this clone: Its antigen is not identified.

The PCR had 60 Vbeta and 13 Jbeta primers. The data were produced by immunoSEQ multiplex PCR, yet TCRdb's version contains in-frame clones alone and is incomplete. The sample holds around 50,000 clones. The donors (healthy individuals) were bone marrow donors. This TCR was recovered from a woman in her forties or fifties in good health and CMV-seropositive. The chain employs TRBV25-1 and TRBJ1-1; D remains unclear. The specimen sequenced was PBMCs. The chain's CDR3 is CASSLGSNTEAFF. CDR3 nucleotides: TGTGCCAGCAGTCTGGGGAGTAACACTGAAGCTTTCTTT.